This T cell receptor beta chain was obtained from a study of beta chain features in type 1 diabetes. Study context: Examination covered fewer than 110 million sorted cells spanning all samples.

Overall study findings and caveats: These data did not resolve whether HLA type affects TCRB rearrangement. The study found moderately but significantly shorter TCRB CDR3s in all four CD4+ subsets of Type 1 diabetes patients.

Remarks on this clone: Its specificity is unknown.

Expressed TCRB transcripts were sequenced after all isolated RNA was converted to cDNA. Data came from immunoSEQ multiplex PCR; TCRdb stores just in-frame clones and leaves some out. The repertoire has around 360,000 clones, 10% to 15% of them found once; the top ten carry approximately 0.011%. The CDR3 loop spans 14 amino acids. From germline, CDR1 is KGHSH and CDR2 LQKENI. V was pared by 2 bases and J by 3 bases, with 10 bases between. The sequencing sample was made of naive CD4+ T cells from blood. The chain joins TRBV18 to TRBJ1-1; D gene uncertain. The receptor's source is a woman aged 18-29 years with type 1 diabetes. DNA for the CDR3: TGTGCCAGCTCACCAGGGCCCCTGGACACTGAAGCTTTCTTT. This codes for CASSPGPLDTEAFF.